Listed below are T cell receptor beta chains from one sample, sequenced in a study of T cell repertoires in cytomegalovirus infection. Using its own MiXCR run on the reads, TCRdb lists one record per CDR3 protein. The table shows under 850,000 distinct CDR3 sequences, with around a third occurring only once. Antigens of these TCRs are unknown. The sample was cultured PBMCs, taken from culture after CMV antigen stimulation. The receptors derive from a human donor in good health (CMV status not recorded). Some clones in this sample may be carry-over from other donors' samples. Both conserved end residues are part of each CDR3. A D gene is named only where the DNA matches it firmly. Clone size is stated in some rows and not others, as once, few, many or a class when expanded.

NA,TRBJ2-6,TRBV7-6,many,CASSPSTGANVLTF
NA,TRBJ2-1,TRBV5-5,NA,CASSLVEVAIYNEQFF
NA,TRBJ2-1,TRBV7-9,NA,CARSMSGNEQFF
NA,TRBJ1-6,TRBV7-6,NA,CASSPTTYNSPLHF
NA,TRBJ1-1,TRBV12-3/TRBV12-4,NA,CASSSGERMNTEAFF
TRBD1,TRBJ1-1,TRBV12-5,few,CASGLALGGQVRTEAFF
TRBD1,TRBJ2-5,TRBV7-9,NA,CASSGTGARETQYF
NA,TRBJ1-5,TRBV20-1,few,CSAPGQGNQPQHF
TRBD2,TRBJ2-4,TRBV12-3/TRBV12-4,once,CASSRGTSLNIQYF
NA,TRBJ1-5,TRBV7-2,many,CASSPFGSNQPQHF
TRBD1,TRBJ1-1,TRBV6-1,few,CASSPSSGTGGTEAFF
NA,TRBJ2-6,TRBV12-5,once,CASGFSGANVLTF
NA,TRBJ2-1,TRBV12-3/TRBV12-4,few,CASSLAGSPNEQFF
TRBD2,TRBJ2-1,TRBV6-6,NA,CASSPRGGAGEQFF
TRBD1,TRBJ1-3,TRBV7-9,NA,CASSSGQVYSGNTIYF
NA,TRBJ2-2,TRBV4-1,few,CASSQAVYPGDTGELFF
NA,TRBJ1-3,TRBV12-3/TRBV12-4,few,CASSPGQFNGNTIYF
NA,TRBJ1-2,TRBV12-3/TRBV12-4,NA,CASSLTTVEGYTF
NA,TRBJ2-7,TRBV7-2,NA,CASSLVGRGPYEQYF
NA,TRBJ1-4,TRBV7-6,NA,CASSLAWKGANEKLFF
NA,TRBJ1-6,TRBV7-2,many,CASSLGGVGNSPLHF
TRBD2,TRBJ2-1,TRBV18,NA,CASSSYDWLGLAGSGEQFF
TRBD1,TRBJ2-1,TRBV5-1,NA,CASSFSGQGVNEQFF
TRBD1,TRBJ2-1,TRBV7-6,NA,CASSLGTGGFNEQFF
TRBD1,TRBJ1-1,TRBV12-3/TRBV12-4,NA,CASSLGQGAAFF
TRBD2,TRBJ2-7,TRBV4-1,NA,CASSHPAGGLSYEQYF
TRBD2,TRBJ2-3,TRBV7-2,many,CASSSGGASTDTQYF
TRBD1,TRBJ1-2,TRBV6-7,NA,CASSYSDRDEVYGYTF
NA,TRBJ1-5,TRBV5-6,NA,CASSLLQENQPQHF
TRBD1,TRBJ2-7,TRBV12-3/TRBV12-4,few,CASTRDRDTYEQYF
NA,TRBJ1-1,TRBV5-6,NA,CASSYYRVDGNTEAFF
TRBD1,TRBJ2-7,TRBV12-3/TRBV12-4,NA,CASSPQGTGGYEQYF
TRBD1,TRBJ1-4,TRBV7-2,few,CASSLELGQGGEKLFF
NA,TRBJ2-5,TRBV19,few,CASSMGRETQYF
NA,TRBJ2-3,TRBV19,NA,CASSIGAGPVDTQYF
NA,TRBJ1-2,TRBV6-2/TRBV6-3,NA,CASSYFPQGSYTF
TRBD2,TRBJ2-3,TRBV7-2,NA,CASSPLTSGPSTDTQYF
TRBD1,TRBJ2-7,TRBV6-6,NA,CASSYSGDRDYEQYF
TRBD1,TRBJ1-3,TRBV7-2,few,CASSLAGQTGNTIYF
NA,TRBJ2-1,TRBV11-2,many,CASSWGTTVGSYNEQFF
TRBD2,TRBJ2-3,TRBV3-1,few,CASSETSGGGDTQYF
NA,TRBJ2-1,TRBV20-1,NA,CSASYDNEQFF